This T cell receptor beta chain was captured by sequencing in a study of blood T cell repertoires in COVID-19. Overall study context: T cells, B-cell-depleted T cells, or PBMCs provided the cDNA or gDNA that served as material.

Ages ranged from roughly 18 to 100 years, with residence in some 25 US areas. Recovered status in Cohort 3 required two negative PCRs, clearance, or symptom resolution. This clone was found once. V was shortened by 2 bases and J by 3 bases, with 8 bases between the two germline ends. Per the germline V gene, CDR1 is SGHNT and CDR2 is YYREEE (reference sequence). There are 13 residues in the CDR3. Authors' methods: Nucleated cell number was recorded as an estimate derived from reference gene primer amplification. Repertoires were generated with immunoSEQ multiplex PCR, while TCRdb's copy carries only in-frame clones and drops some. The V and J calls and clone size were taken over from that table, and D and trimming were inferred from the DNA. The sample holds roughly 260,000 clones, about 93% seen once.

What was sequenced was PBMCs or T cells enriched from blood (not recorded which). This TCR came from a woman under 30 who had recovered from COVID-19. The chain joins TRBV5-4 to TRBJ1-2, with a tentative D call TRBD1 (5 bases). CDR3 DNA sequence: TGTGCCAGCAGCTTACGGGGGGACTATGGCTACACCTTC. As protein: CASSLRGDYGYTF.